This T cell receptor (beta chain) was recovered during a study of T cell repertoires in cytomegalovirus infection. The overall study: Recently identified HLA-C-restricted CMV epitopes were among the peptides used. A matching HLA type, together with CMV infection, was signaled by public TCR beta signatures.

On this clonotype: What it binds is unknown.

Broader study findings: Dominating the ex vivo response were HLA-C-restricted CMV-specific TCR beta clonotypes.

Via MiXCR, TCRdb re-called the reads, giving one row per CDR3 protein. In the table there are about a million distinct CDR3 sequences, 30% to 40% of which are singletons. Trimming shortened V by 3 bases and J by 6 bases, and 19 bases separated the two germline ends. Germline-derived CDR1 and CDR2 are PRHDT and FYEKMQ (reference sequence). The CDR3 length is 16 residues. Sequencing was performed on cultured CD8+ T cells from PBMCs, taken from culture after CMV antigen stimulation. The TCR sequence derives from a human donor in good health (CMV status not recorded). Some clones in this sample may be carry-over from other donors' samples. The V and J genes are TRBV13 and TRBJ2-3; TRBD2 might be the D (7 bases). This CDR3 reads CASSLKRGGLRDTQYF. The CDR3 DNA is TGTGCCAGCAGCTTGAAGAGGGGGGGCCTTAGGGATACGCAGTATTTT.